The clone carrying this T cell receptor beta chain has a count of ten or more. The sample is drawn from a study of T cells in Graves' hyperthyroidism and ophthalmopathy. For the study at large: Specimen type is peripheral blood, collected at initial diagnosis prior to any treatment.

The CDR3 loop spans 16 amino acids. In germline, CDR1 is SGHAT, CDR2 FQNNGV. Trimming took off 1 base at V and 5 bases at J, with 17 bases between the two ends. Inclusion characteristics of ophthalmopathy patients comprised a Clinical Activity Score of at least 3, a NOSPECS grade of at least 4, and duration under 3 months. Uncontrolled infections, other autoimmune diseases, pregnancy or lactation led to exclusion of patients. Each diagnosis was grounded in clinical symptoms, serum thyroxine and TRAb, thyroid ultrasound, and orbital computed tomography. The TCR beta CDR3 regions underwent amplification using RNA transcripts as the source. An initial round of RT-PCR targeting the TCR CDR3 relied on the HTBI primer set. TCRdb re-analysed the multiplex PCR reads in MiXCR, keeping a single row per CDR3 protein. Among 350,000 or so distinct CDR3 sequences listed, less than 20% were seen once.

This rearrangement joins TRBV11-2 to TRBJ2-5; D is possibly TRBD2 (5 bases). The sample comprised blood. This receptor was taken from a woman aged 40-49 years with Graves' ophthalmopathy. The CDR3 loop reads CASSLVGEGYLETQYF. In nucleotides, the CDR3 is TGTGCCAGCAGCTTAGTTGGAGAGGGATATTTGGAGACCCAGTACTTC.